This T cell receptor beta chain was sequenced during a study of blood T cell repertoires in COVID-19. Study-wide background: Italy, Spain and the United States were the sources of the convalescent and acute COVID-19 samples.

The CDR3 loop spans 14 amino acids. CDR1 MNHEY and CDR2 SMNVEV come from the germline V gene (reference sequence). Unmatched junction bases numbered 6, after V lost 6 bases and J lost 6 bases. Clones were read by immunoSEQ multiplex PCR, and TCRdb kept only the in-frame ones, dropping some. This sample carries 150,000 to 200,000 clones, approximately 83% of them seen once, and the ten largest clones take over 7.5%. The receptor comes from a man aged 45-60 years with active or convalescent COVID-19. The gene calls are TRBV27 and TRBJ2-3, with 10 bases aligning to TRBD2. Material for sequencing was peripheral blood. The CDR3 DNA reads TGTGCCAGCAGACCTAGCGGGGGCCGGGATACGCAGTATTTT. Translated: CASRPSGGRDTQYF.